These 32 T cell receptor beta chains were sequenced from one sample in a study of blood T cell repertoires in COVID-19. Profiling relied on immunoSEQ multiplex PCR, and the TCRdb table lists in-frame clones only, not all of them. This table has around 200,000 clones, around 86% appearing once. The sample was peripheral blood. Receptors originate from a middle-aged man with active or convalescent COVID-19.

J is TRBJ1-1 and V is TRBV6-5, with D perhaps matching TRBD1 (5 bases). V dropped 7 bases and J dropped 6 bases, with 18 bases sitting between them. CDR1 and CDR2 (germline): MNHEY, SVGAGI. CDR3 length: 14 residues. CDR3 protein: CASIGVTGVAEAFF. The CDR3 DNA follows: TGTGCCAGCATTGGGGTAACAGGTGTTGCTGAAGCTTTCTTT.

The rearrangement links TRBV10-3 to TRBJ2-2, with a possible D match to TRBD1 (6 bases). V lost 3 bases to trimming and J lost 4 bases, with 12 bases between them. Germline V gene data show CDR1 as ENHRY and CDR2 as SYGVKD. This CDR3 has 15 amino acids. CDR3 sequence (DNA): TGTGCCATCAGTGAACTACAGGGAGCCACCGGGGAGCTGTTTTTT. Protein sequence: CAISELQGATGELFF.

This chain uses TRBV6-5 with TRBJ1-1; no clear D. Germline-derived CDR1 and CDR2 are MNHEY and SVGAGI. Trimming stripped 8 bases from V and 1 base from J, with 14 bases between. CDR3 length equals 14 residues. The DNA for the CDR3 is TGTGCCAGCGTCCCAGGCATCAAGAACACTGAAGCTTTCTTT. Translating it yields CASVPGIKNTEAFF.

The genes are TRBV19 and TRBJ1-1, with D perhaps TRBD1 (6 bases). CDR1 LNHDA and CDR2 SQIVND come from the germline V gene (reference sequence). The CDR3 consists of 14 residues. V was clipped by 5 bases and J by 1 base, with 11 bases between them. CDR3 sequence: CASSPGTTNTEAFF. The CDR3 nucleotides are TGTGCCAGTAGTCCCGGGACAACGAACACTGAAGCTTTCTTT.

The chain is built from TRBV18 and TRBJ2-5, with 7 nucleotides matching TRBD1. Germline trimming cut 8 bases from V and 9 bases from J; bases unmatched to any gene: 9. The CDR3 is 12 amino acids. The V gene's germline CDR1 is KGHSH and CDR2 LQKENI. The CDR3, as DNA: TGTGCCAGCACCCGACAGGGATATTCCCAGTACTTC. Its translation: CASTRQGYSQYF. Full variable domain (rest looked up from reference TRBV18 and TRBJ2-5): NAGVMQNPRHLVRRRGQEARLRCSPMKGHSHVYWYRQLPEEGLKFMVYLQKENIIDESGMPKERFSAEFPKEGPSILRIQQVVRGDSAAYFCASTRQGYSQYFGPGTRLLVL.

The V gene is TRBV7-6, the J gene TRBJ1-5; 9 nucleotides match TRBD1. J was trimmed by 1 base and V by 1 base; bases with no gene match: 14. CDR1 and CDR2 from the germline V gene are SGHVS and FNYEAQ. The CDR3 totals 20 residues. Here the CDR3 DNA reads TGTGCCAGCAGCTTAGATATGTTCCCGGGACAGGGTTCAAGCAATCAGCCCCAGCATTTT. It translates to CASSLDMFPGQGSSNQPQHF.

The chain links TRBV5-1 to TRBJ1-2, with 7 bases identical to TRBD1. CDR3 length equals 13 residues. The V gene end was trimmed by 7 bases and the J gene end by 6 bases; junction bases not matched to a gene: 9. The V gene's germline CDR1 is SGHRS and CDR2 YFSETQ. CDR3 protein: CASSEGQVDGYTF. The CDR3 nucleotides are TGCGCCAGCTCCGAAGGACAGGTTGATGGCTACACCTTC.

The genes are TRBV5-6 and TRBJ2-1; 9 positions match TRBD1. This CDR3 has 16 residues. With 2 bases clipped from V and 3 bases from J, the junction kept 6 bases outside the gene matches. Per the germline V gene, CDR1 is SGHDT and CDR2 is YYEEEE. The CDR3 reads CASSLLQGAFYNEQFF. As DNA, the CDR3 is TGTGCCAGCAGCTTATTACAGGGGGCTTTCTACAATGAGCAGTTCTTC.

As DNA, the CDR3 is TGTGCCAGCAGTTACAGGGGGCTTTACGTCTCCGAGCAGTACTTC. This encodes CASSYRGLYVSEQYF. The chain joins TRBV6-5 to TRBJ2-7; 7 bases map to TRBD1. The CDR3 sequence is 15 residues long. The ends lost 2 bases at V and 6 bases at J; junction bases unmatched: 10. The germline CDR1 and CDR2 sequences are MNHEY and SVGAGI.

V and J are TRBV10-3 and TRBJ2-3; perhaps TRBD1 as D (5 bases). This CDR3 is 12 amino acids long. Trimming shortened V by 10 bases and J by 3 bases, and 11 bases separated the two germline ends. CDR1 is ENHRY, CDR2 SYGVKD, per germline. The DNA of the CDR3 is TGTGCCACCACAGACAGTACAGATACGCAGTATTTT. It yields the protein CATTDSTDTQYF.

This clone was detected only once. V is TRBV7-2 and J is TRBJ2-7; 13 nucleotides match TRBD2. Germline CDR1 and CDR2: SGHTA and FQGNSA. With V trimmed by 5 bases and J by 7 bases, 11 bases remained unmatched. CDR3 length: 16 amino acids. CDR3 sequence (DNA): TGTGCCAGCAGCCCCAGGACTAGCGGGGGCCGATGGGAGCAGTACTTC. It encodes CASSPRTSGGRWEQYF. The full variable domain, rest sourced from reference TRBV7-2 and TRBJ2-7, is GAGVSQSPSNKVTEKGKDVELRCDPISGHTALYWYRQSLGQGLEFLIYFQGNSAPDKSGLPSDRFSAERTGGSVSTLTIQRTQQEDSAVYLCASSPRTSGGRWEQYFGPGTRLTVT.

The CDR3 coding sequence is TGTGCCAGCAGCTTAGACAGGGGTAGAACTCATCAGCCCCAGCATTTT. It yields the protein CASSLDRGRTHQPQHF. The rearrangement uses TRBV7-9 and TRBJ1-5, with TRBD1 matching over 7 bases. Germline trimming cut 1 base from V and 5 bases from J; bases unmatched to any gene: 8. CDR3 length: 16 residues. Looked up from germline, CDR1 is SEHNR and CDR2 is FQNEAQ (reference sequence).

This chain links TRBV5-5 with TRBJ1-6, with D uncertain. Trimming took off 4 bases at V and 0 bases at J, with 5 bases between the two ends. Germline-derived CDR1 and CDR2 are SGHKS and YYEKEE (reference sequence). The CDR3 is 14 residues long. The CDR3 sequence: CASSRGSYNSPLHF. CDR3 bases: TGTGCCAGCAGCCGGGGCTCCTATAATTCACCCCTCCACTTT.

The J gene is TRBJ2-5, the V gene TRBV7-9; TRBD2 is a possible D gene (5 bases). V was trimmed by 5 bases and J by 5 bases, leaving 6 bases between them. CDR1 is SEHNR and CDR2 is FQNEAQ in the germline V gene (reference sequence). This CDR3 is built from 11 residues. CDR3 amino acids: CASSRGETQYF. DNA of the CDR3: TGTGCCAGCAGCCGCGGGGAGACCCAGTACTTC.

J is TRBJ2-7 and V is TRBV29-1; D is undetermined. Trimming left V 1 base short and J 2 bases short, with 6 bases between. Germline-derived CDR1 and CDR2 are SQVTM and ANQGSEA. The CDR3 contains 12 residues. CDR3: CSVEVSAYEQYF. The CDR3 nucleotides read TGCAGCGTTGAAGTATCAGCCTACGAGCAGTACTTC.

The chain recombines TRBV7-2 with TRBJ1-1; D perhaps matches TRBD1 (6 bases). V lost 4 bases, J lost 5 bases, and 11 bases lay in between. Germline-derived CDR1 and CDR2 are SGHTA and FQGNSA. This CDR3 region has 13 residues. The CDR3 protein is CASSSTGWTEAFF. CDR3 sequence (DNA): TGTGCCAGCAGCTCGACAGGTTGGACTGAAGCTTTCTTT.

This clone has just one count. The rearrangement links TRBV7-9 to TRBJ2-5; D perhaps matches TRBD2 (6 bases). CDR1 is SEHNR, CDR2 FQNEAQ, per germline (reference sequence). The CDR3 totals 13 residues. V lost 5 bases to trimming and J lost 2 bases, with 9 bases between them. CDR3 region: CASSQGLQETQYF. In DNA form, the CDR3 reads TGTGCCAGCAGCCAGGGACTGCAAGAGACCCAGTACTTC.

The CDR3 spells CASLEDRTDTQYF. Written as DNA, the CDR3 is TGTGCCAGCCTTGAAGACAGAACAGATACGCAGTATTTT. V gene TRBV18 combines with J gene TRBJ2-3; maybe TRBD1 (5 bases). Per the germline V gene, CDR1 is KGHSH and CDR2 is LQKENI. V lost 8 bases to trimming and J lost 3 bases, with 12 bases between them. The CDR3 sequence is 13 residues long.

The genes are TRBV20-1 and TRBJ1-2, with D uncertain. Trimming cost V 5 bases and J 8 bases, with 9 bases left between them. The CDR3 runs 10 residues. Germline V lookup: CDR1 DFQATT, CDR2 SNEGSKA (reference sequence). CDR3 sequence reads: CSAGLSGYTF. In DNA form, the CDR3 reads TGCAGTGCTGGCCTCTCGGGCTACACCTTC.

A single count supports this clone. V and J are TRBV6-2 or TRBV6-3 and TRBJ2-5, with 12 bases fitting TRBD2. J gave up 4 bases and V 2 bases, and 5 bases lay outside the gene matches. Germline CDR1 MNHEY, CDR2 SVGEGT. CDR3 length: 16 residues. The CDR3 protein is CASSYPTSGGTETQYF. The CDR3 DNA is TGTGCCAGCAGTTACCCGACTAGCGGGGGAACAGAGACCCAGTACTTC.

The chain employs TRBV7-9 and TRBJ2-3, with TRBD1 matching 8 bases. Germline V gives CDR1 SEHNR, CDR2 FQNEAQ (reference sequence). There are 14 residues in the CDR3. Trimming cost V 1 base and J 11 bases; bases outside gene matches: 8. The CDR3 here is CASSLGVQGARQYF. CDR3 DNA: TGTGCCAGCAGCTTAGGTGTTCAGGGGGCGAGGCAGTATTTT.

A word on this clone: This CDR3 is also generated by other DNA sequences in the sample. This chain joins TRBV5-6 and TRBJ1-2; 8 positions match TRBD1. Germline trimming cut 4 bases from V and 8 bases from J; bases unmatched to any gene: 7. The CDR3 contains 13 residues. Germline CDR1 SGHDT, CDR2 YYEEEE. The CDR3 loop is CASSDTGGNGYTF. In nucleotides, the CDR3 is TGTGCCAGCAGCGATACAGGGGGGAACGGCTACACCTTC.

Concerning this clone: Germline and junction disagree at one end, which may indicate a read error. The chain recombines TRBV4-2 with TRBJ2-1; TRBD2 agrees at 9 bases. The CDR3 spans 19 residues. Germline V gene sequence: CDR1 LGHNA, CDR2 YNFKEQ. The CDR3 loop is CASTQEKGQSGGLYNEQFF. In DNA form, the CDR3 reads TGTGCCAGCACCCAAGAAAAGGGCCAGAGCGGGGGGCTATACAATGAGCAGTTCTTC.

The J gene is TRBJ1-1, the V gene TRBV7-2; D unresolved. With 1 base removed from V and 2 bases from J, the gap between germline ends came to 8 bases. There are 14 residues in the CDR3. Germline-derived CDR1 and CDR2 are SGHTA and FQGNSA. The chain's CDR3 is CASSLGHVNTEAFF. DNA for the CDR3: TGTGCCAGCAGCTTAGGACACGTAAACACTGAAGCTTTCTTT.

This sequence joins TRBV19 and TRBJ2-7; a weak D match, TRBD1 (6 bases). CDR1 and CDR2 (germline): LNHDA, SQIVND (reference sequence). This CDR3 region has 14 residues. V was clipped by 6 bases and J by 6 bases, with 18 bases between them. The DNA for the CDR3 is TGTGCCAGTAGGGGTTTAACAGGGTTTGGCGAGCAGTACTTC. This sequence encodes CASRGLTGFGEQYF.

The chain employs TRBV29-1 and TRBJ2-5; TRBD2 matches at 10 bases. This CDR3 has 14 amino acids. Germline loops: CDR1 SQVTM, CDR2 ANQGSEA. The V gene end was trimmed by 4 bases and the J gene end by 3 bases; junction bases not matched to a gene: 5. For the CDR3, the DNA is TGCAGCGTTGGGACTAGCGGTTATAAAGAGACCCAGTACTTC. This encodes CSVGTSGYKETQYF.

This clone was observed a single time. CDR3 nucleotide sequence: TGTGCCAGCAGTAAACAGGGGATGAACACTGAAGCTTTCTTT. Translated, it gives CASSKQGMNTEAFF. The V gene is TRBV2, the J gene TRBJ1-1; TRBD1 matches at 7 bases. This CDR3 has 14 residues. CDR1 and CDR2 from the germline V gene are SNHLY and FYNNEI. Trimming at V came to 5 bases and at J to 0 bases, leaving 3 bases not matched to a gene.

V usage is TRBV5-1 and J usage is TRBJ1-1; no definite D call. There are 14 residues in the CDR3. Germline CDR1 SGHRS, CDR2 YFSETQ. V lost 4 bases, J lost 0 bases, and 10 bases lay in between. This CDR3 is CASSPGGVNTEAFF. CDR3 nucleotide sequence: TGCGCCAGCAGCCCGGGAGGTGTGAACACTGAAGCTTTCTTT. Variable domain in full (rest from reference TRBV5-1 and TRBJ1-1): KAGVTQTPRYLIKTRGQQVTLSCSPISGHRSVSWYQQTPGQGLQFLFEYFSETQRNKGNFPGRFSGRQFSNSRSEMNVSTLELGDSALYLCASSPGGVNTEAFFGQGTRLTVV.

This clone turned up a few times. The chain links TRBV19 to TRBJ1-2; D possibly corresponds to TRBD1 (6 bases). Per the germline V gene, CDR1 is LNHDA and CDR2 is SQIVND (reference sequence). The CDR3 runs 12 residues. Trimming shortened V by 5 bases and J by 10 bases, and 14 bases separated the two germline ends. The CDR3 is CASSLRTESYTF. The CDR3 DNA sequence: TGTGCCAGTAGTCTCCGGACAGAATCCTACACCTTC.

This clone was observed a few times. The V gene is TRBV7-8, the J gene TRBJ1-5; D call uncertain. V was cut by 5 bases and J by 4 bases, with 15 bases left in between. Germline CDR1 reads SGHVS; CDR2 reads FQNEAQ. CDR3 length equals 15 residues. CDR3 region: CASSSKIGLNQPQHF. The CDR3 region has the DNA TGTGCCAGCAGCAGTAAGATAGGACTAAATCAGCCCCAGCATTTT.

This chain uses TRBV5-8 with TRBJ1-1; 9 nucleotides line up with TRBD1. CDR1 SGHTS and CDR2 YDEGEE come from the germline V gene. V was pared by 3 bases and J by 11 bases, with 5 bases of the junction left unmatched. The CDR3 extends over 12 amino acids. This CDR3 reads CASSWGTGLAFF. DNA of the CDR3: TGTGCCAGCAGCTGGGGGACAGGGCTGGCTTTCTTT.

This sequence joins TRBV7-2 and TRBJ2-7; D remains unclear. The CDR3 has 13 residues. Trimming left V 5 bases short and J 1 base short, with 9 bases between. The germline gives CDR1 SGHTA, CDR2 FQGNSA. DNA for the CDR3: TGTGCCAGCAGCGCGGCAGATTCCTACGAGCAGTACTTC. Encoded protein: CASSAADSYEQYF.